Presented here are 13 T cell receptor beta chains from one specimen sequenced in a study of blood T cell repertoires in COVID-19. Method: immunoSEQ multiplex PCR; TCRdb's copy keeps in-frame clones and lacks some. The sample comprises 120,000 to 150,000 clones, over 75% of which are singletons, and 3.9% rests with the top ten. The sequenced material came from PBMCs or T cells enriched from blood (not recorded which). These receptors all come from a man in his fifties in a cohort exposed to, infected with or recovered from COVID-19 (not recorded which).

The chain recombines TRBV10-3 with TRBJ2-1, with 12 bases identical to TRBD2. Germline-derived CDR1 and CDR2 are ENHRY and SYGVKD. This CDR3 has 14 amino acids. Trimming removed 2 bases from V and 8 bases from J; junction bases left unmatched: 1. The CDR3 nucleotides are TGTGCCATCAGTGAGGCTAGCGGGGGGGATGAGCAGTTCTTC. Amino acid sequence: CAISEASGGDEQFF.

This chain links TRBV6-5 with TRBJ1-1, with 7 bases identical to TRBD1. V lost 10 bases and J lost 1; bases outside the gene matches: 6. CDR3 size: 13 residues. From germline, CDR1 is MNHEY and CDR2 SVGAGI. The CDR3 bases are TGTGCCAACGGACAGGAGCCGAACACTGAAGCTTTCTTT. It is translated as CANGQEPNTEAFF.

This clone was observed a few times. CDR3 amino acids: CSVRGNTEAFF. Here the CDR3 DNA reads TGCAGCGTTCGGGGTAACACTGAAGCTTTCTTT. The genes are TRBV29-1 and TRBJ1-1; no definite D call. Germline V gene data show CDR1 as SQVTM and CDR2 as ANQGSEA. V lost 5 bases, J lost 2 bases, and 6 bases lay in between. The CDR3 covers 11 residues.

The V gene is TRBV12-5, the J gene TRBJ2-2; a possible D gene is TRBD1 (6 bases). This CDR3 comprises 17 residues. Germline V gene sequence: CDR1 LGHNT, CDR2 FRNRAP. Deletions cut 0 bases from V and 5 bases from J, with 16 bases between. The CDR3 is CASGLVTGSVFTGELFF. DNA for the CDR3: TGTGCTAGTGGTTTGGTGACAGGTTCGGTTTTTACCGGGGAGCTGTTTTTT. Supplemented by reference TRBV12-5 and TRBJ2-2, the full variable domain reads DARVTQTPRHKVTEMGQEVTMRCQPILGHNTVFWYRQTMMQGLELLAYFRNRAPLDDSGMPKDRFSAEMPDATLATLKIQPSEPRDSAVYFCASGLVTGSVFTGELFFGEGSRLTVL.

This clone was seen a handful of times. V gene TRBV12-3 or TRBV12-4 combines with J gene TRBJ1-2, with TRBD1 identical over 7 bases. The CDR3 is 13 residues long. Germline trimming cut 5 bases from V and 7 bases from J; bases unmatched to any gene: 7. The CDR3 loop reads CASSTTGQRGYTF. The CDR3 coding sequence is TGTGCCAGCAGTACAACGGGACAGCGTGGCTACACCTTC.

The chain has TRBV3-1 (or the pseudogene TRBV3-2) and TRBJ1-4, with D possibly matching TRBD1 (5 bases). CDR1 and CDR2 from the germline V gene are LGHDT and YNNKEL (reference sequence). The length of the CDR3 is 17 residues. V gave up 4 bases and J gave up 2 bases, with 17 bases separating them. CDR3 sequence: CASSPAGETATNEKLFF. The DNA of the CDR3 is TGTGCCAGCAGCCCCGCAGGAGAGACAGCTACTAATGAAAAACTGTTTTTT.

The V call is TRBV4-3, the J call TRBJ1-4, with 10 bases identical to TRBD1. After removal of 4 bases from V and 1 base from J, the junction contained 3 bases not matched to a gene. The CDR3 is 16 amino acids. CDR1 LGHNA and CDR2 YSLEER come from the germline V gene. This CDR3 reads CASSRDRGLTNEKLFF. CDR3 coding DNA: TGCGCCAGCAGCCGGGACAGGGGTTTAACTAATGAAAAACTGTTTTTT.

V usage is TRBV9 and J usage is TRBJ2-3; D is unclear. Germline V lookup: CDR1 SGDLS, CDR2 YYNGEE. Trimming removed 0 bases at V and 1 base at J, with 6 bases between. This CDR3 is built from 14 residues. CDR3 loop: CASSVGQGTDTQYF. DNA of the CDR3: TGTGCCAGCAGCGTAGGGCAGGGCACAGATACGCAGTATTTT.

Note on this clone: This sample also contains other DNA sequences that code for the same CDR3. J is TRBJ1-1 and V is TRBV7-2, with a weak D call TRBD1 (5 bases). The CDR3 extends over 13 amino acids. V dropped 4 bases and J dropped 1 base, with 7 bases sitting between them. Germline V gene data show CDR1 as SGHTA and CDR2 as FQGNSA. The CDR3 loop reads CASSSQGNTEAFF. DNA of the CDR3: TGTGCCAGCAGCTCCCAGGGGAACACTGAAGCTTTCTTT.

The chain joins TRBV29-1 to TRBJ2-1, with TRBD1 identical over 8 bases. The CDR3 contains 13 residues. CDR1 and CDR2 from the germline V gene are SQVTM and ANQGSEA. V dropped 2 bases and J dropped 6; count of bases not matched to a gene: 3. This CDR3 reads CSVEQGAGNEQFF. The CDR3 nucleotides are TGCAGCGTTGAACAGGGGGCCGGCAATGAGCAGTTCTTC.

The CDR3, as DNA: TGTGCCAGCAGTGAAGCGGCAGGGAACACCATATATTTT. It translates to CASSEAAGNTIYF. This chain connects TRBV6-1 to TRBJ1-3; a weak D match, TRBD1 (5 bases). Per germline, CDR1 MNHNS and CDR2 SASEGT. This CDR3 is 13 amino acids long. V was shortened by 0 bases and J by 7 bases, with 7 bases between the two germline ends.

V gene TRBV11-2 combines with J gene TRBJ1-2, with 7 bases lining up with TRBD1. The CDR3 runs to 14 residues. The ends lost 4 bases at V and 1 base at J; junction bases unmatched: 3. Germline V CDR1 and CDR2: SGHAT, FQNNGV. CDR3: CASSSRGYNYGYTF. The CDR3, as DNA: TGTGCCAGCAGCTCCAGGGGGTATAACTATGGCTACACCTTC.

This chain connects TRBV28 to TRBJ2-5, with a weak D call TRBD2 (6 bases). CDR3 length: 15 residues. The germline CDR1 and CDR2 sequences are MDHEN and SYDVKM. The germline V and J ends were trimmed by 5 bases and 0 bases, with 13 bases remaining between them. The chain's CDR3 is CASSQAGDYQETQYF. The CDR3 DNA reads TGTGCCAGCAGTCAAGCGGGCGACTACCAAGAGACCCAGTACTTC.